Sequencing of this TCR beta chain was carried out in a study of blood T cell repertoires in COVID-19. Germline CDR1 is KGHSH and CDR2 is LQKENI. The V end lost 3 bases, the J end lost 4 bases, and 7 bases lay between the germline ends. CDR3 length: 13 amino acids. This clone was seen only a few times. Repertoires were generated with immunoSEQ multiplex PCR, while TCRdb's copy carries only in-frame clones and drops some. The sample records about 370,000 clones, under 90% being singletons. This chain joins TRBV18 and TRBJ1-3, with D unresolved. The sequence derives from a woman aged 30 to 39 who had recovered from COVID-19. Input material: PBMCs or T cells enriched from blood (not recorded which). The CDR3 sequence: CASSPEPGNTIYF. The CDR3, as DNA: TGTGCCAGCTCACCTGAGCCCGGAAACACCATATATTTT.